One sample yielded the 28 T cell receptor beta chains listed below, sequenced in a study of T cell responses to AZD1222 COVID-19 vaccine. Libraries were prepared by immunoSEQ multiplex PCR; TCRdb keeps only in-frame clonotypes and omits some of them. The sample has 99,000 or so clones, approximately 88% seen once; the top ten hold around 9%. The sequences come from peripheral blood, collected on day 0 of AZD1222 vaccination. The receptors derive from an adult in good health.

The chain recombines TRBV5-6 with TRBJ1-5, with D unresolved. V gave up 2 bases and J gave up 6 bases, with 6 bases separating them. CDR3 length: 12 amino acids. Germline V gene lookup returns CDR1 SGHDT and CDR2 YYEEEE. CDR3 sequence reads: CASSFLSQPQHF. The CDR3 nucleotides are TGTGCCAGCAGCTTCCTAAGTCAGCCCCAGCATTTT.

DNA of the CDR3: TGTGCCAGCAGTTTATCGGTCAGCTCCTACGAGCAGTACTTC. It is translated as CASSLSVSSYEQYF. The chain has TRBV27 and TRBJ2-7, with unresolved D. Trimming stripped 0 bases from V and 0 bases from J, with 6 bases between. CDR1 and CDR2 from the germline V gene are MNHEY and SMNVEV (reference sequence). This CDR3 has 14 amino acids.

This chain links TRBV3-1 (or the pseudogene TRBV3-2) with TRBJ2-3; 8 bases map to TRBD2. With V trimmed by 4 bases and J by 3 bases, 6 bases remained unmatched. Germline-derived CDR1 and CDR2 are LGHDT and YNNKEL (reference sequence). The CDR3 totals 15 residues. The CDR3 coding sequence is TGTGCCAGCAGCCGTGTGAGCGGGGGAACAGATACGCAGTATTTT. Translated, it gives CASSRVSGGTDTQYF.

The chain couples TRBV5-5 to TRBJ2-7; the match to TRBD1 covers 9 bases. After removal of 2 bases from V and 6 bases from J, the junction contained 6 bases not matched to a gene. The CDR3 is made up of 14 amino acids. Germline loops: CDR1 SGHKS, CDR2 YYEKEE (reference sequence). CDR3 sequence (DNA): TGTGCCAGCAGCTTCCGGGACAGGGCGCCCGAGCAGTACTTC. Encoded protein: CASSFRDRAPEQYF.

The rearrangement links TRBV14 to TRBJ2-5; TRBD2 might be the D (5 bases). CDR1 and CDR2 from the germline V gene are SGHDN and FVKESK. The CDR3 spans 14 residues. With 0 bases removed from V and 7 bases from J, the gap between germline ends came to 12 bases. This CDR3 reads CASSQDWVSGTQYF. CDR3 bases: TGTGCCAGCAGCCAAGATTGGGTCAGCGGGACCCAGTACTTC.

The CDR3 DNA reads as TGTGCCAGCTCACCCGACAGGACTTATGGCTACACCTTC. This translates into CASSPDRTYGYTF. The chain uses TRBV18 and TRBJ1-2; D is possibly TRBD1 (6 bases). V was trimmed by 3 bases and J by 5 bases, leaving 10 bases between them. The CDR3 has 13 residues. The germline CDR1 and CDR2 sequences are KGHSH and LQKENI.

In its sample, this clone was seen a few times. V gene TRBV7-3 combines with J gene TRBJ2-2; 9 nucleotides line up with TRBD1. The junction had 5 bases not matched to a gene; V was cut back by 5 bases and J by 4 bases. The germline V gene encodes CDR1 SGHTA and CDR2 FQGTGA. The CDR3 sequence is 15 residues long. CDR3 nucleotides: TGTGCCAGCAGCACCGGACAGGGGACCACCGGGGAGCTGTTTTTT. This codes for CASSTGQGTTGELFF.

V usage is TRBV5-1 and J usage is TRBJ2-1; 8 bases agree with TRBD2. V lost 6 bases and J lost 4; bases outside the gene matches: 9. From germline, CDR1 is SGHRS and CDR2 YFSETQ. The CDR3 extends over 15 amino acids. CDR3 residues: CASMRGPSGYNEQFF. DNA for the CDR3: TGCGCCAGCATGCGTGGGCCTAGCGGGTACAATGAGCAGTTCTTC.

This rearrangement joins TRBV9 to TRBJ1-1, with D perhaps TRBD1 (5 bases). The V end was cut by 3 bases, the J end by 4 bases, with 19 bases between. CDR3 length: 16 amino acids. Germline CDR1 reads SGDLS; CDR2 reads YYNGEE. CDR3 region: CASSARFQGGGTEAFF. The CDR3 DNA sequence: TGTGCCAGCAGCGCGAGATTCCAGGGTGGTGGCACTGAAGCTTTCTTT. Combining the CDR3 with reference TRBV9 and TRBJ1-1 gives the whole variable domain DSGVTQTPKHLITATGQRVTLRCSPRSGDLSVYWYQQSLDQGLQFLIQYYNGEERAKGNILERFSAQQFPDLHSELNLSSLELGDSALYFCASSARFQGGGTEAFFGQGTRLTVV.

This chain joins TRBV6-2 or TRBV6-3 and TRBJ1-5; D is unresolved. With 6 bases removed from V and 4 bases from J, the gap between germline ends came to 10 bases. Germline V CDR1 and CDR2: MNHEY, SVGEGT. This CDR3 region has 13 residues. CDR3 loop: CASSQSANQPQHF. CDR3 bases: TGTGCCAGCAGCCAAAGTGCAAATCAGCCCCAGCATTTT.

The rearrangement uses TRBV7-9 and TRBJ1-1; 7 bases agree with TRBD1. The ends lost 2 bases at V and 0 bases at J; junction bases unmatched: 6. This CDR3 spans 16 amino acids. The germline gives CDR1 SEHNR, CDR2 FQNEAQ (reference sequence). The CDR3 sequence is CASSLRTGSMNTEAFF. The CDR3 nucleotides are TGTGCCAGCAGCTTAAGGACAGGATCAATGAACACTGAAGCTTTCTTT.

J is TRBJ2-3 and V is TRBV7-3; 10 positions agree with TRBD2. The V gene end was trimmed by 5 bases and the J gene end by 0 bases; junction bases not matched to a gene: 5. Per germline, CDR1 SGHTA and CDR2 FQGTGA. This CDR3 region has 16 residues. The CDR3 spells CASSPTSGVSTDTQYF. In nucleotides, the CDR3 is TGTGCCAGCAGCCCCACTAGCGGGGTTAGCACAGATACGCAGTATTTT. The full variable domain, completed using reference TRBV7-3 and TRBJ2-3, is GAGVSQTPSNKVTEKGKYVELRCDPISGHTALYWYRQSLGQGPEFLIYFQGTGAADDSGLPNDRFFAVRPEGSVSTLKIQRTERGDSAVYLCASSPTSGVSTDTQYFGPGTRLTVL.

This sequence joins TRBV6-2 or TRBV6-3 and TRBJ2-6; D may be TRBD2 (5 bases). Trimming pared 2 bases from V and 4 bases from J, leaving 12 bases between. Germline CDR1 is MNHEY and CDR2 is SVGEGT. CDR3 length equals 16 residues. CDR3 amino acids: CASSYPAGSGANVLTF. As DNA, the CDR3 is TGTGCCAGCAGTTACCCTGCTGGGAGCGGGGCCAACGTCCTGACTTTC.

Here the CDR3 reads CASGQGAGKNIQYF. DNA for the CDR3: TGTGCCAGCGGACAGGGGGCAGGCAAAAACATTCAGTACTTC. The V gene is TRBV7-2, the J gene TRBJ2-4; TRBD1 aligns across 11 bases. The CDR3 extends over 14 amino acids. CDR1 SGHTA and CDR2 FQGNSA come from the germline V gene. V trimming: 8 bases; J trimming: 3 bases; junction bases outside the gene matches: 3.

This clone was detected once. The gene calls are TRBV6-2 or TRBV6-3 and TRBJ1-1, with no clear D. The CDR3 contains 13 residues. Germline V gene sequence: CDR1 MNHEY, CDR2 SVGEGT. Trimming cost V 7 bases and J 1 base, with 10 bases left between them. The CDR3 region has the DNA TGTGCCAGCAACCCGACGGGGAACACTGAAGCTTTCTTT. Protein product: CASNPTGNTEAFF.

The chain is built from TRBV10-1 and TRBJ2-7, with 7 bases fitting TRBD2. This CDR3 is built from 17 residues. Looked up from germline, CDR1 is WNHNN and CDR2 is SYGVQD (reference sequence). V lost 3 bases, J lost 2 bases, and 13 bases stayed unmatched. The CDR3 bases are TGCGCCAGCAGTGAAGGGATTGCGGGGGATAATCCCTACGAGCAGTACTTC. It is translated as CASSEGIAGDNPYEQYF.

The rearrangement uses TRBV7-2 and TRBJ2-5; no reliable D call. V was cut by 5 bases and J by 0 bases, with 10 bases left in between. Germline CDR1 is SGHTA and CDR2 is FQGNSA. This CDR3 region has 14 residues. The chain's CDR3 is CASSRGRYQETQYF. CDR3 coding DNA: TGTGCCAGCAGCCGCGGACGGTACCAAGAGACCCAGTACTTC.

This chain uses TRBV7-9 with TRBJ1-3; weak D call: TRBD1 (6 bases). The V gene's germline CDR1 is SEHNR and CDR2 FQNEAQ (reference sequence). V lost 6 bases, J lost 4 bases, and 16 bases lay in between. This CDR3 spans 15 amino acids. The chain's CDR3 is CASRKEGVYGNTIYF. The CDR3 region has the DNA TGTGCCAGCAGGAAGGAGGGGGTCTACGGAAACACCATATATTTT.

The chain has TRBV15 and TRBJ2-1; D ambiguous. V dropped 3 bases and J dropped 1 base, with 25 bases sitting between them. The CDR3 loop spans 20 amino acids. Germline CDR1 reads LNHNV; CDR2 reads YYDKDF (reference sequence). The CDR3 DNA follows: TGTGCCACCAGCAGCCTTCCCCCGGGCCTCGCTATCCTATCCTACAATGAGCAGTTCTTC. Protein: CATSSLPPGLAILSYNEQFF.

This chain uses TRBV19 with TRBJ1-5, with 8 nucleotides matching TRBD1. The CDR3 extends over 13 amino acids. The ends lost 10 bases at V and 3 bases at J; junction bases unmatched: 5. Germline V gene sequence: CDR1 LNHDA, CDR2 SQIVND (reference sequence). The CDR3 here is CATLDRVNQPQHF. The CDR3 region has the DNA TGTGCCACCTTGGACAGGGTCAATCAGCCCCAGCATTTT.

V is TRBV7-3 and J is TRBJ2-2; D is uncertain. The CDR3 has 14 residues. Per germline, CDR1 SGHTA and CDR2 FQGTGA. V was trimmed by 6 bases and J by 3 bases, leaving 11 bases between them. CDR3 nucleotides: TGTGCCAGCAGGGGTAGTCCCGACACCGGGGAGCTGTTTTTT. Its translation: CASRGSPDTGELFF.

This chain connects TRBV27 to TRBJ1-5; 9 bases map to TRBD1. With 6 bases clipped from V and 10 bases from J, the junction kept 7 bases outside the gene matches. This CDR3 contains 13 residues. Germline lookup yields CDR1 MNHEY and CDR2 SMNVEV (reference sequence). The CDR3 reads CASRQGQGKPQHF. The CDR3 bases are TGTGCCAGCAGACAGGGACAGGGTAAACCCCAGCATTTT.

The chain joins TRBV25-1 to TRBJ2-7; D possibly corresponds to TRBD1 (6 bases). This CDR3 is 15 amino acids long. V lost 4 bases and J lost 5, with 18 bases in between. The germline V gene has CDR1 MGHDK and CDR2 SYGVNS. As DNA, the CDR3 is TGTGCCAGCAGTGGACAAGGCCAGGGGTTCGACGAGCAGTACTTC. Its translation: CASSGQGQGFDEQYF.

The chain joins TRBV10-3 to TRBJ1-1; TRBD1 matches 9 bases. The CDR3 is 14 amino acids. Germline V CDR1 and CDR2: ENHRY, SYGVKD. The V segment lost 5 bases and the J segment 5 bases; nucleotides outside the gene matches: 6. The CDR3 here is CAISHPTGGTEAFF. CDR3 DNA: TGTGCCATCAGTCACCCGACAGGGGGGACTGAAGCTTTCTTT.

Only a few counts were recorded for this clone. CDR3 sequence reads: CASSHTGEYQPQHF. The CDR3 nucleotides are TGTGCCAGCAGCCATACAGGGGAGTATCAGCCCCAGCATTTT. The V gene is TRBV6-2 or TRBV6-3, the J gene TRBJ1-5, with TRBD1 matching over 7 bases. CDR3 size: 14 residues. Trimming took 6 bases from V and 5 from J; bases not matched to a gene: 7. Germline V gene data show CDR1 as MNHEY and CDR2 as SVGEGT.

Notes on this clone: The junction departs from the called germline gene at one end, perhaps through a read error. The rearrangement links TRBV19 to TRBJ1-2; D gene uncertain. Germline CDR1 LNHDA, CDR2 SQIVND (reference sequence). CDR3 length: 13 residues. CDR3 DNA sequence: TGTGCCAGTAGTATGCGGGAAGAGATCTCCAGTCTCTTC. Residues: CASSMREEISSLF.

The V gene is TRBV3-1 (or the pseudogene TRBV3-2), the J gene TRBJ1-3; tentative D call: TRBD1 (5 bases). Germline CDR1 LGHDT, CDR2 YNNKEL (reference sequence). With 1 base removed from V and 2 bases from J, the gap between germline ends came to 6 bases. This CDR3 is built from 14 residues. CDR3 nucleotides: TGTGCCAGCAGCCAAGTAGGGGCTGGAAACACCATATATTTT. Amino acid sequence: CASSQVGAGNTIYF.

The gene calls are TRBV27 and TRBJ1-1; 11 bases line up with TRBD1. V was clipped by 4 bases and J by 4 bases; unmatched bases: 5. CDR1 and CDR2 (germline): MNHEY, SMNVEV (reference sequence). The CDR3 is 15 residues long. CDR3: CASSSSGTGGTEAFF. The CDR3 DNA reads TGTGCCAGCAGTTCGTCCGGGACAGGGGGCACTGAAGCTTTCTTT.